This TCR beta chain appears in the sequencing data of a study of human CD8 memory T cell subsets. UMI-labeled 5' RACE was the method by which TCR beta libraries were made. TCRdb processed the 5' RACE reads again and assigns one entry to each CDR3 protein, with no DNA. The repertoire table contains under 6,500 distinct CDR3 sequences. Germline V gene sequence: CDR1 LGHDT, CDR2 YNNKEL (reference sequence). This CDR3 is built from 15 residues. The sequenced sample consisted of CD8+ effector memory T cells (TEM) sorted from PBMCs. The subset is: effector memory CD8 T cells, CCR7- CD45RO+ CD95+. This receptor was obtained from a human donor in good health. The chain has TRBV3-1 and TRBJ1-2. The CDR3 region is CASSQVGRENYGYTF.